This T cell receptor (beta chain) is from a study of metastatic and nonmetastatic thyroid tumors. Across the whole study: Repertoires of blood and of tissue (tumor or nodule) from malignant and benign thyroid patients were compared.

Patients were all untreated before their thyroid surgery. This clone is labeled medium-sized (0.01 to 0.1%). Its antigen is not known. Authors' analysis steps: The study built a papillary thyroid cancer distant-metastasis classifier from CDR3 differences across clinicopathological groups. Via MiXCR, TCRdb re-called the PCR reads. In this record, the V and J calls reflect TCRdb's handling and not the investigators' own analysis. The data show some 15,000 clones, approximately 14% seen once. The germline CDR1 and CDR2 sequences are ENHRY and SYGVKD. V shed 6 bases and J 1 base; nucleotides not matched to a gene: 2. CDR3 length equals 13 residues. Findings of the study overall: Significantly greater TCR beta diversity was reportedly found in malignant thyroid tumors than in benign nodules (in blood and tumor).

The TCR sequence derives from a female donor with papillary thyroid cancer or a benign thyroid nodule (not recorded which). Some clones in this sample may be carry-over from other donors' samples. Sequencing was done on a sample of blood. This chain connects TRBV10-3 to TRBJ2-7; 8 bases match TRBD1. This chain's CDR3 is CAIRGTGSYEQYF. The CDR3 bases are TGTGCCATCAGGGGGACAGGTTCCTACGAGCAGTACTTC.